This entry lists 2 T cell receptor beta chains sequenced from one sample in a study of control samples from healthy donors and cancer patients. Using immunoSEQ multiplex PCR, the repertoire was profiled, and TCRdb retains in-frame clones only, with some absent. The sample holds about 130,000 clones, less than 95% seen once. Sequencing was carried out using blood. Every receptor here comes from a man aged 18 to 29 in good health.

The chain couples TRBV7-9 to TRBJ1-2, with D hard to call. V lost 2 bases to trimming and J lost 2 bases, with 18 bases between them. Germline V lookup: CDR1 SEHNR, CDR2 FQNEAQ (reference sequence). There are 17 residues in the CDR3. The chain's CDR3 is CASSLKEQSPLNYGYTF. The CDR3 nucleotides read TGTGCCAGCAGCTTAAAAGAACAATCTCCACTAAACTATGGCTACACCTTC.

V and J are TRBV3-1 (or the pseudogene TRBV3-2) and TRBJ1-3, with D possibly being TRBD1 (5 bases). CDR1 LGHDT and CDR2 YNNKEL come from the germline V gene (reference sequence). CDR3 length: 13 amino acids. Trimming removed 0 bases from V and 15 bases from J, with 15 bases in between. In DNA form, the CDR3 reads TGTGCCAGCAGCCAAGATCTTACCAGGGTAGCATATTTT. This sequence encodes CASSQDLTRVAYF.